This T cell receptor beta chain came from a study of T-cell reconstitution after alpha-beta-depleted transplantation in children. As to this clonotype: The antigen remains undetermined.

Study results and caveats: At one year after transplant, newly produced T cells mostly accounted for T-cell counts and diversity. The origin of alpha-beta T cells about two months after transplant was reportedly several hundred expanded graft clones. Surviving recipient T cells and intrathymic progenitors accounted for some patients' high TCRbeta diversity at day 60.

Unique molecular identifiers were incorporated when the TCRbeta library was constructed. TCRdb recomputed calls from the PCR reads with MiXCR, one row per CDR3 protein. Here the sample spans fewer than 550,000 distinct CDR3 sequences, 15% to 20% being singletons. The CDR3 has 16 residues. The germline CDR1 and CDR2 sequences are WSHSY and SAAADI. Deletions cut 4 bases from V and 4 bases from J, with 17 bases between. This TCR came from a boy under two years old who had a stem cell transplant for Wiskott-Aldrich syndrome, so the T cells may come from the graft donor. This specimen was PBMCs, mostly from graft donor cells, taken 360 days after TCRalphabeta/CD19-depleted stem cell transplant. This chain connects TRBV10-2 to TRBJ1-3; the D gene is possibly TRBD1 (5 bases). CDR3 region: CASSVKTELKGNTIYF. CDR3 nucleotide sequence: TGCGCCAGCAGTGTCAAGACAGAACTAAAGGGAAACACCATATATTTT.